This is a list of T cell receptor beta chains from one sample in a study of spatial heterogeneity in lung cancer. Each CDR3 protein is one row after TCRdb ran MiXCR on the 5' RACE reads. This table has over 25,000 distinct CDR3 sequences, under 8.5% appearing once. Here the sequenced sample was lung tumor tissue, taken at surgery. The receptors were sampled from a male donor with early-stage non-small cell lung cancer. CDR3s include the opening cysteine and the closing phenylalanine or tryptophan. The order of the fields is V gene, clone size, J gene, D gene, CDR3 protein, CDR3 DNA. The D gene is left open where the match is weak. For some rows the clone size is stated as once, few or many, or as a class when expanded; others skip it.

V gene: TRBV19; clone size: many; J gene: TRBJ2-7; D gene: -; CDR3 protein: CASRDRTLYEQYF; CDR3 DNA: TGTGCCAGCCGAGACCGGACCTTATACGAGCAGTACTTC
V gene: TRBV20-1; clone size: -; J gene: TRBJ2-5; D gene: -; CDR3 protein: CSALPLPETQYF; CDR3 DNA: TGCAGTGCCTTGCCTCTACCAGAGACCCAGTACTTC
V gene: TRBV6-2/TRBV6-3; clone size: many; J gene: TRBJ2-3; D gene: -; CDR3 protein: CASSYTTFGGDTQYF; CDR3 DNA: TGTGCCAGCAGTTACACGACTTTCGGGGGCGATACGCAGTATTTT
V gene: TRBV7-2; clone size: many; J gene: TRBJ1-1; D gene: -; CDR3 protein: CASSDSKALNTEAFF; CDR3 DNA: TGTGCCAGCAGCGACAGTAAGGCGTTGAACACTGAAGCTTTCTTT
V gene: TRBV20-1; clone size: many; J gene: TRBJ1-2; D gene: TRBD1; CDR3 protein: CSARSTGGYGYTF; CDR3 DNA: TGCAGTGCTAGAAGTACAGGGGGCTATGGCTACACCTTC
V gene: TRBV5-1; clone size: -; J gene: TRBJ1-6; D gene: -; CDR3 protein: CASSEGVNSPLHF; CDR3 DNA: TGCGCCAGCAGCGAAGGGGTAAATTCACCCCTCCACTTT
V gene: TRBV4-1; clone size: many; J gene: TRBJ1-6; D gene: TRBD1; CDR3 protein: CASSQYAGTGNYNSPLHF; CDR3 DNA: TGCGCCAGCAGCCAGTATGCCGGGACAGGGAATTATAATTCACCCCTCCACTTT
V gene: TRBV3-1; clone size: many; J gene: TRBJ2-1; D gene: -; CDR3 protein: CASSQGGTPIYNEQFF; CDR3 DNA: TGTGCCAGCAGCCAAGGGGGGACTCCGATCTACAATGAGCAGTTCTTC
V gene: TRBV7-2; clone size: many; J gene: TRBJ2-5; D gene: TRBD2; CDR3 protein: CASSPGLAGGGGETQYF; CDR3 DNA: TGTGCCAGCAGCCCGGGACTAGCGGGGGGTGGTGGAGAGACCCAGTACTTC
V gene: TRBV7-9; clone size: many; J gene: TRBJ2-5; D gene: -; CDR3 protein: CASSLTLETQYF; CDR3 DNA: TGTGCCAGCAGCTTAACATTGGAGACCCAGTACTTC
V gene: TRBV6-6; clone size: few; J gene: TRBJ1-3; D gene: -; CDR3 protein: CASQQGASGNTIYF; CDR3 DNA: TGTGCCAGCCAACAGGGCGCCTCTGGAAACACCATATATTTT
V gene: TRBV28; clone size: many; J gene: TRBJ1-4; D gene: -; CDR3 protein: CASSFGGFEKLFF; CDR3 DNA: TGTGCCAGCAGTTTCGGGGGCTTTGAAAAACTGTTTTTT
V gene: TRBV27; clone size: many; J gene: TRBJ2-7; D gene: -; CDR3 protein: CASSLMWGHEQYF; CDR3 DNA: TGTGCCAGCAGTTTGATGTGGGGGCATGAGCAGTACTTC
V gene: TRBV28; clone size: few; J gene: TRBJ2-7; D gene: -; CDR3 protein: CASREFQGRGNEQYF; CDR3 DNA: TGTGCCAGCAGAGAATTTCAGGGCCGGGGTAACGAGCAGTACTTC
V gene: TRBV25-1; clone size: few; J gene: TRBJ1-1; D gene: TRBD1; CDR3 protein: CASSSVDRRNTEAFF; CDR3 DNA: TGTGCCAGCAGTTCCGTGGACAGGAGGAACACTGAAGCTTTCTTT
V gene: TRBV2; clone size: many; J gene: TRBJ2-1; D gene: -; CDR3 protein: CASSEAVSYNEQFF; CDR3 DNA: TGTGCCAGCAGTGAGGCGGTCTCCTACAATGAGCAGTTCTTC
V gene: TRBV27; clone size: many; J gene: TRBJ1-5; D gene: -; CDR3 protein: CASSTEGYSNQPQHF; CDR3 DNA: TGTGCCAGCAGCACCGAGGGGTATAGCAATCAGCCCCAGCATTTT
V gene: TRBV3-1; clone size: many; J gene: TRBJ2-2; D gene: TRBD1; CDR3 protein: CASSQADRGDTGELFF; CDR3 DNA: TGTGCCAGCAGCCAAGCTGACAGGGGGGACACCGGGGAGCTGTTTTTT
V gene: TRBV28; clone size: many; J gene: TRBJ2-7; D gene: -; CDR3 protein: CASSYQWGVREQYF; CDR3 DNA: TGTGCCAGCAGTTATCAATGGGGGGTACGCGAGCAGTACTTC
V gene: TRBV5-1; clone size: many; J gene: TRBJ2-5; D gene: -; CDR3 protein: CASSLDVGEETQYF; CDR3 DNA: TGCGCCAGCAGCTTGGATGTCGGAGAAGAGACCCAGTACTTC
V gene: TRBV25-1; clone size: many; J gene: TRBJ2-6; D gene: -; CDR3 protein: CASSLPGATAGANVLTF; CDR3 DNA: TGTGCCAGCAGTCTCCCCGGCGCCACTGCTGGGGCCAACGTCCTGACTTTC
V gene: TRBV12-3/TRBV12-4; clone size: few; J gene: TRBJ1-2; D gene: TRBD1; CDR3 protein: CASRTGGWGYGYTF; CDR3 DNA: TGTGCCAGCAGGACAGGGGGATGGGGCTATGGCTACACCTTC
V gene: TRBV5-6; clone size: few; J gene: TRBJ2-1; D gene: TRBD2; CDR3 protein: CASSLLTGTSGYNEQFF; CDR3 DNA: TGTGCCAGCAGCTTGCTCACCGGGACTAGCGGTTACAATGAGCAGTTCTTC
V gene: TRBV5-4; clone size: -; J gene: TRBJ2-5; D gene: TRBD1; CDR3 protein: CASSTTGSQETQYF; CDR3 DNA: TGTGCCAGCAGCACGACAGGGTCCCAAGAGACCCAGTACTTC
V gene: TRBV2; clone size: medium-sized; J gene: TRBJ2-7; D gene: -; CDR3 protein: CASVKDSTGEQYF; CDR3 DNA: TGTGCCAGCGTTAAGGACTCCACTGGCGAGCAGTACTTC
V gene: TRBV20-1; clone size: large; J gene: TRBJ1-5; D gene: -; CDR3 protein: CSARDSGIYQPQHF; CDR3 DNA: TGCAGTGCTAGAGATTCAGGGATCTATCAGCCCCAGCATTTT
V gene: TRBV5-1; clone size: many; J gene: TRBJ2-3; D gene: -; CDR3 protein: CASSLWRDSRSTDTQYF; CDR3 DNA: TGCGCCAGCAGCTTGTGGCGGGACTCCCGGAGCACAGATACGCAGTATTTT
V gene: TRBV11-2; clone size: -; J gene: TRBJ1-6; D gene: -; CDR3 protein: CASSLQWGNSPLHF; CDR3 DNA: TGTGCCAGCAGCTTGCAATGGGGGAATTCACCCCTCCACTTT
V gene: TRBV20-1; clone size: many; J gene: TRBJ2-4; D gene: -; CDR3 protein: CSAFRVGENIQYF; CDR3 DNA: TGCAGTGCTTTCAGGGTAGGGGAAAACATTCAGTACTTC
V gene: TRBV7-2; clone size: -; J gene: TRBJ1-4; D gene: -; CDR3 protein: CASSSPGLNEKLFF; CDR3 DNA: TGTGCCAGCAGCTCCCCGGGGCTTAATGAAAAACTGTTTTTT
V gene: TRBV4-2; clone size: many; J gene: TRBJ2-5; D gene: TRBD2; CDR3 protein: CASSQGSGAGEETQYF; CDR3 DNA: TGTGCCAGCAGCCAAGGCTCGGGCGCGGGGGAAGAGACCCAGTACTTC
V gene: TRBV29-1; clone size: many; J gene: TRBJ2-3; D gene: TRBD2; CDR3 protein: CSVGGGKRDTQYF; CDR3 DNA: TGCAGCGTTGGCGGGGGGAAGCGAGATACGCAGTATTTT
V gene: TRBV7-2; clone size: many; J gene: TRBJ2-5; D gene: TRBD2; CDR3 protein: CASSPGLAEETQYF; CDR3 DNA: TGTGCCAGCAGTCCGGGACTAGCGGAAGAGACCCAGTACTTC
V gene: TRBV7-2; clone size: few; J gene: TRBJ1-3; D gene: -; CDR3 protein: CASRRLSSGNTIYF; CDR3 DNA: TGTGCCAGCAGGCGCCTGAGCTCTGGAAACACCATATATTTT
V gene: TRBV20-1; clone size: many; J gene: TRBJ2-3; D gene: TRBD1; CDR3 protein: CSAIDRGLTDTQYF; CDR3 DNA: TGCAGTGCTATAGACAGGGGCCTCACAGATACGCAGTATTTT
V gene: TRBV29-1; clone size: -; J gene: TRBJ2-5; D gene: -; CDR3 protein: CSVNLAQETQYF; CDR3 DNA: TGCAGCGTTAATCTAGCACAAGAGACCCAGTACTTC
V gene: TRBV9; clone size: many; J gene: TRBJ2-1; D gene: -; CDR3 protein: CASSVELEGNEQFF; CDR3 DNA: TGTGCCAGCAGCGTAGAACTAGAGGGGAATGAGCAGTTCTTC
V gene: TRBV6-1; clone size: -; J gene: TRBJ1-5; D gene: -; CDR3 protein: CASSGGWSDQPQHF; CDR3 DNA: TGTGCCAGCAGTGGGGGCTGGTCTGATCAGCCCCAGCATTTT
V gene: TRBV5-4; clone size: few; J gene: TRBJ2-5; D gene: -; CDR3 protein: CASSLGRAQETQYF; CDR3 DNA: TGTGCCAGCAGCTTGGGGCGGGCCCAAGAGACCCAGTACTTC
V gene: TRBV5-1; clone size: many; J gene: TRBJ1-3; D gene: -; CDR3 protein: CASSLDAGSGNTIYF; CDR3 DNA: TGCGCCAGCAGCTTGGATGCGGGGTCTGGAAACACCATATATTTT
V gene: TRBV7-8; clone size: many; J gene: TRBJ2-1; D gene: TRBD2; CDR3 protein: CASSLAPGLALNEQFF; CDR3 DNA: TGTGCCAGCAGCTTAGCGCCGGGACTAGCACTCAATGAGCAGTTCTTC
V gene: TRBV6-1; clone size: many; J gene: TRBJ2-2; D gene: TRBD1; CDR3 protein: CASRQGAVGELFF; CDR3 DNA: TGTGCCAGCAGACAGGGGGCTGTCGGGGAGCTGTTTTTT
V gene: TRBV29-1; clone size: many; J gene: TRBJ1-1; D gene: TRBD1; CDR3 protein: CSARTGEIPEAFF; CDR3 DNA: TGCAGCGCACGGACAGGGGAAATCCCTGAAGCTTTCTTT
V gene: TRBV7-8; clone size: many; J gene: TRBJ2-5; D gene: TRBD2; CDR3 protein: CASSLRGGGLAGSQETQYF; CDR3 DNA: TGTGCCAGCAGCTTGCGGGGGGGCGGGCTAGCGGGCTCCCAAGAGACCCAGTACTTC
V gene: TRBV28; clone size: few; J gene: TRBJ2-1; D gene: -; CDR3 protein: CASNSMGQTSYNEQFF; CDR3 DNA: TGTGCCAGCAACTCAATGGGGCAGACTTCCTACAATGAGCAGTTCTTC
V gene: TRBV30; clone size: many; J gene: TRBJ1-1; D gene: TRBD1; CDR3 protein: CAWSLGQVNTEAFF; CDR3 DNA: TGTGCCTGGAGTCTAGGACAGGTGAACACTGAAGCTTTCTTT